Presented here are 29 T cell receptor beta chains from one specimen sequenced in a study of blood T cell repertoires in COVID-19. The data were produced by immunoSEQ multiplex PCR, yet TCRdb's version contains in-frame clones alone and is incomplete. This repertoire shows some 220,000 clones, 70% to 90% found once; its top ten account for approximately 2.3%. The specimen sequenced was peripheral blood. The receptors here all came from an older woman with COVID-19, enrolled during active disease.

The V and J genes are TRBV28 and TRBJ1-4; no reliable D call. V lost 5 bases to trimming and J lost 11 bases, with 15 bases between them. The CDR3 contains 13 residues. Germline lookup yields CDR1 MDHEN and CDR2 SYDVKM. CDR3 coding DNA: TGTGCCAGCAGTCCTAGGTCCCCAGAGAAACTGTTTTTT. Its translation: CASSPRSPEKLFF.

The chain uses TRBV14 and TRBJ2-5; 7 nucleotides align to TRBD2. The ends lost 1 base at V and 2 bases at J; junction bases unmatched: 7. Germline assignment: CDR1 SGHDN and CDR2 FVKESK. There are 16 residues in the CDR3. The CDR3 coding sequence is TGTGCCAGCAGCCAAGGGCTAGCGGCGTATCAAGAGACCCAGTACTTC. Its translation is CASSQGLAAYQETQYF.

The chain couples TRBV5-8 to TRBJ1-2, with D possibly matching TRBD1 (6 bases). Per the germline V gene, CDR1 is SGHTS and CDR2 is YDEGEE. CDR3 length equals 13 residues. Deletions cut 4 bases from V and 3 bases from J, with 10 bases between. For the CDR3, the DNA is TGTGCCAGCAGCCAAACAGGGTACTATGGCTACACCTTC. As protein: CASSQTGYYGYTF.

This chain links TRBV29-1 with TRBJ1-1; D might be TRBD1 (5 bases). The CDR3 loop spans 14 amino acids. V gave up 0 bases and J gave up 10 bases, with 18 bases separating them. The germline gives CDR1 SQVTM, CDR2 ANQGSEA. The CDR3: CSVEDRRTSLGAFF. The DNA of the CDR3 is TGCAGCGTTGAAGATCGTAGGACATCCCTTGGAGCTTTCTTT. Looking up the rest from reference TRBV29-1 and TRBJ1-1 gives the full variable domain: SAVISQKPSRDICQRGTSLTIQCQVDSQVTMMFWYRQQPGQSLTLIATANQGSEATYESGFVIDKFPISRPNLTFSTLTVSNMSPEDSSIYLCSVEDRRTSLGAFFGQGTRLTVV.

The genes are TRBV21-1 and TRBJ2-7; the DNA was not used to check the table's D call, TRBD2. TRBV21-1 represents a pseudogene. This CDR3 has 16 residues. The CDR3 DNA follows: TGTGCCAGCAGCATCCGGACTAGCGGGGGTCGATACGAGCAGTACTTC. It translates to CASSIRTSGGRYEQYF.

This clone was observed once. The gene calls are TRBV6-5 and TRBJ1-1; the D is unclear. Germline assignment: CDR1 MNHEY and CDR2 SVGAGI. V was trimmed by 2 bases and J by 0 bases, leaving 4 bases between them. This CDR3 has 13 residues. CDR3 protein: CASSYVVNTEAFF. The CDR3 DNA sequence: TGTGCCAGCAGTTACGTAGTGAACACTGAAGCTTTCTTT.

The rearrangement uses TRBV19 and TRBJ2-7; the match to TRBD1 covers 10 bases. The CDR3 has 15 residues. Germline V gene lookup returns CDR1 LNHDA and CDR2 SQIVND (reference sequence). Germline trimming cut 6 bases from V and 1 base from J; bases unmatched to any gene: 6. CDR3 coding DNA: TGTGCCAGTAGCACCGACAGGGGGCTATCCTACGAGCAGTACTTC. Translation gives CASSTDRGLSYEQYF.

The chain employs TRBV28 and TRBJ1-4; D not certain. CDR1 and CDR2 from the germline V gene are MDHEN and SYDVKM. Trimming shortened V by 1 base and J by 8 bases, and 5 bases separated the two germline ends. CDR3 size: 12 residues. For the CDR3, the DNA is TGTGCCAGCAGTTTATCAACAGAAAAACTGTTTTTT. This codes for CASSLSTEKLFF.

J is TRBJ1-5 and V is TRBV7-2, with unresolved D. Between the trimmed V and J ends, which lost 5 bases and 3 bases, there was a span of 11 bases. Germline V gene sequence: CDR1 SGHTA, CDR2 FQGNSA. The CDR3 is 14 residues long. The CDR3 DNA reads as TGTGCCAGCAGCCTCGGGATGGCCAATCAGCCCCAGCATTTT. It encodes CASSLGMANQPQHF.

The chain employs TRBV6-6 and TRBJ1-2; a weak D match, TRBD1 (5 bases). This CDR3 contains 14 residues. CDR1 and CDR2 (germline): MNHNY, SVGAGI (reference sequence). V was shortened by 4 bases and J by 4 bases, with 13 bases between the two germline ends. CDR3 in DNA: TGTGCCAGCAGTTCCCCAGGGCCCCCCTATGGCTACACCTTC. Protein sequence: CASSSPGPPYGYTF.

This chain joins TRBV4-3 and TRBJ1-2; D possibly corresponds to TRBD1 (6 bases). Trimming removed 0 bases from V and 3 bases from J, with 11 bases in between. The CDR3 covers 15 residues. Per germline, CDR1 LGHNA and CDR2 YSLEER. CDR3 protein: CASSQDSGAYYGYTF. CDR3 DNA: TGCGCCAGCAGCCAAGATTCAGGGGCGTACTATGGCTACACCTTC.

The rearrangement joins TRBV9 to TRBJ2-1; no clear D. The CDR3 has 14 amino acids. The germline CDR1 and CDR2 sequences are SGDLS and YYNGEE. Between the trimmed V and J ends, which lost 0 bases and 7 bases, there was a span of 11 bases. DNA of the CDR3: TGTGCCAGCAGCGTAGGGTCAGTGCGGAATGAGCAGTTCTTC. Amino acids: CASSVGSVRNEQFF.

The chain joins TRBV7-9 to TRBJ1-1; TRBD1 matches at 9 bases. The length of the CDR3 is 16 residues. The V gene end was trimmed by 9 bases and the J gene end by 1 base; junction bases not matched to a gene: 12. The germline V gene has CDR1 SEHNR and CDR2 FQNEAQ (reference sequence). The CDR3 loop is CASTGGTGRTNTEAFF. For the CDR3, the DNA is TGTGCCAGTACGGGAGGGACAGGGAGGACGAACACTGAAGCTTTCTTT.

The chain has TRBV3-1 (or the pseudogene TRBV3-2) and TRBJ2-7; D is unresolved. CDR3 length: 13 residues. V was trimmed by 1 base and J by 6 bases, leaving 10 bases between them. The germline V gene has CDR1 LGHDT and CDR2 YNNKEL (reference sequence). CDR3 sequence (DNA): TGTGCCAGCAGCCAAGGGAGTACCGGCGAGCAGTACTTC. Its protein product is CASSQGSTGEQYF.

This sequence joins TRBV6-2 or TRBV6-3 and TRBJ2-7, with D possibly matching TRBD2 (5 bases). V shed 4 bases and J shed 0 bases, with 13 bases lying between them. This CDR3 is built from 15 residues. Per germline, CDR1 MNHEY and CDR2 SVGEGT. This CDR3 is CASSSGRPSSYEQYF. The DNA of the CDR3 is TGTGCCAGCAGTTCGGGAAGACCAAGCTCCTACGAGCAGTACTTC.

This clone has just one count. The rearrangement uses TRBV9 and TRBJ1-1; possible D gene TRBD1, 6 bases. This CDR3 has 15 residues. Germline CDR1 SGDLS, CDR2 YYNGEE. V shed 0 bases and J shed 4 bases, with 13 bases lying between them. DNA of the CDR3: TGTGCCAGCAGCGTAGCGCCGAGAGGGGGCACTGAAGCTTTCTTT. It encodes CASSVAPRGGTEAFF.

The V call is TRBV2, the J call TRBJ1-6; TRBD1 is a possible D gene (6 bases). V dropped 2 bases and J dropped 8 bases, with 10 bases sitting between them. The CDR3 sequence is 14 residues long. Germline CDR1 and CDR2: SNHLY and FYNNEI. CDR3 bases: TGTGCCAGCAGTGAAAGCAGGGGTGATTCACCCCTCCACTTT. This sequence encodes CASSESRGDSPLHF.

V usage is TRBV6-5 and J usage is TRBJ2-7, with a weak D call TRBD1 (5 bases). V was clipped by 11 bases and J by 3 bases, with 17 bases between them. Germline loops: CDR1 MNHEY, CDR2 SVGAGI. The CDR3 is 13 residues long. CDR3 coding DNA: TGTGCCTCCCAGGGTCCGGGCCTCTACGAGCAGTACTTC. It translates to CASQGPGLYEQYF.

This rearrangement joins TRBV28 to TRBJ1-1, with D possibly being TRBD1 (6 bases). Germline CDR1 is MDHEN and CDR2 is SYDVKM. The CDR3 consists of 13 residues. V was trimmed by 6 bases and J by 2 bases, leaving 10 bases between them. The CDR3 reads CASRGHVNTEAFF. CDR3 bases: TGTGCCAGCAGGGGACACGTAAACACTGAAGCTTTCTTT.

CDR3 loop: CASRAGTEQFF. CDR3 bases: TGTGCCAGCAGAGCGGGAACTGAGCAGTTCTTC. V and J are TRBV2 and TRBJ2-1; TRBD2 agrees at 7 bases. V shed 6 bases, J shed 9 bases, and the junction held 2 bases outside the gene matches. The germline V gene has CDR1 SNHLY and CDR2 FYNNEI. The CDR3 contains 11 residues.

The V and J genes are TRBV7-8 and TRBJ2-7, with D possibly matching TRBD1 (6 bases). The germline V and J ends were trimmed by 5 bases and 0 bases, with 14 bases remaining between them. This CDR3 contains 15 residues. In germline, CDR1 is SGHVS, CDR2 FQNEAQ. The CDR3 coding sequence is TGTGCCAGCAGCCTGCGGACAGATAACTCCTACGAGCAGTACTTC. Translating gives CASSLRTDNSYEQYF. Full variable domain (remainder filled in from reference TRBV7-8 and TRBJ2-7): GAGVSQSPRYKVAKRGQDVALRCDPISGHVSLFWYQQALGQGPEFLTYFQNEAQLDKSGLPSDRFFAERPEGSVSTLKIQRTQQEDSAVYLCASSLRTDNSYEQYFGPGTRLTVT.

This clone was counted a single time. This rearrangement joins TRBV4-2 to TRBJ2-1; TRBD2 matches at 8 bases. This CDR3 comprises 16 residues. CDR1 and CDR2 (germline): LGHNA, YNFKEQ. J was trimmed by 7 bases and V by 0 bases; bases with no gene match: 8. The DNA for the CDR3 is TGTGCCAGCAGCCAAGAGTATAGGCTAGCGGGTAATGAGCAGTTCTTC. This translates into CASSQEYRLAGNEQFF.

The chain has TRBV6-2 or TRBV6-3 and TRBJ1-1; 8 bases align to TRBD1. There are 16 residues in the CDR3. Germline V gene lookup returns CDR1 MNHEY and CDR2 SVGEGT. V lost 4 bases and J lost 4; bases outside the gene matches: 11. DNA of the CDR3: TGTGCCAGCAGTTCCACCCGGACAGGGCGAGGCACTGAAGCTTTCTTT. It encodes CASSSTRTGRGTEAFF.

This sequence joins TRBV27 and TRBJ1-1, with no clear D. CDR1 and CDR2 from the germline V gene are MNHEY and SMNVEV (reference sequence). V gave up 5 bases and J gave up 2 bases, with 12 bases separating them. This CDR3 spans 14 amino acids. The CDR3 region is CASSARRENTEAFF. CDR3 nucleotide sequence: TGTGCCAGCAGTGCGAGACGGGAAAACACTGAAGCTTTCTTT.

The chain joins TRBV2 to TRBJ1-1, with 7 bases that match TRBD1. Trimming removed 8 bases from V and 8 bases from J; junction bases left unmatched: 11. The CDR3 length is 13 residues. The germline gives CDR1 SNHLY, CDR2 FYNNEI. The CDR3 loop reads CASQDEGAREAFF. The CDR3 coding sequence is TGTGCCAGCCAGGACGAGGGGGCAAGGGAAGCTTTCTTT. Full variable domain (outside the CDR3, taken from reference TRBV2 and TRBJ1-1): EPEVTQTPSHQVTQMGQEVILRCVPISNHLYFYWYRQILGQKVEFLVSFYNNEISEKSEIFDDQFSVERPDGSNFTLKIRSTKLEDSAMYFCASQDEGAREAFFGQGTRLTVV.

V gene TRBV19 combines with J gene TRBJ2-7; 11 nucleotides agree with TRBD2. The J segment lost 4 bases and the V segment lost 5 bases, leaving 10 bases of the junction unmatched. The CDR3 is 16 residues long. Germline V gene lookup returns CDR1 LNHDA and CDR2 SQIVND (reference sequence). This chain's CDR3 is CASSVLAGGPPYEQYF. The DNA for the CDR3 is TGTGCCAGTAGTGTGCTAGCGGGAGGTCCCCCGTACGAGCAGTACTTC.

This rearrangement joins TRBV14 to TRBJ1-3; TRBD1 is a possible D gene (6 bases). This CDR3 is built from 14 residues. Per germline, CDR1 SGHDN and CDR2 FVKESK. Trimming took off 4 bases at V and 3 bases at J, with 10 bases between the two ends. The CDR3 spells CASSRDTIGNTIYF. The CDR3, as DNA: TGTGCCAGCAGCCGGGACACTATTGGAAACACCATATATTTT.

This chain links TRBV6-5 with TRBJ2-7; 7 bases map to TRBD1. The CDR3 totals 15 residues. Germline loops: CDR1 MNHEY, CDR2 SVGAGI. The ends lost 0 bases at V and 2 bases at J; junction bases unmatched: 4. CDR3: CASSYSGDSAYEQYF. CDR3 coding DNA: TGTGCCAGCAGTTACTCGGGGGACAGCGCCTACGAGCAGTACTTC.

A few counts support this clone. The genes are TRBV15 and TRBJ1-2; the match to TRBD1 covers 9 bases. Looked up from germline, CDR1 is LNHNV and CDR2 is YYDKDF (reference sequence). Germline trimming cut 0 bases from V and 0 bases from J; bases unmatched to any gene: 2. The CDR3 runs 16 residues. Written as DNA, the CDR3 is TGTGCCACCAGCAGAGATCGGACAGGGGCTAACTATGGCTACACCTTC. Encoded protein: CATSRDRTGANYGYTF.